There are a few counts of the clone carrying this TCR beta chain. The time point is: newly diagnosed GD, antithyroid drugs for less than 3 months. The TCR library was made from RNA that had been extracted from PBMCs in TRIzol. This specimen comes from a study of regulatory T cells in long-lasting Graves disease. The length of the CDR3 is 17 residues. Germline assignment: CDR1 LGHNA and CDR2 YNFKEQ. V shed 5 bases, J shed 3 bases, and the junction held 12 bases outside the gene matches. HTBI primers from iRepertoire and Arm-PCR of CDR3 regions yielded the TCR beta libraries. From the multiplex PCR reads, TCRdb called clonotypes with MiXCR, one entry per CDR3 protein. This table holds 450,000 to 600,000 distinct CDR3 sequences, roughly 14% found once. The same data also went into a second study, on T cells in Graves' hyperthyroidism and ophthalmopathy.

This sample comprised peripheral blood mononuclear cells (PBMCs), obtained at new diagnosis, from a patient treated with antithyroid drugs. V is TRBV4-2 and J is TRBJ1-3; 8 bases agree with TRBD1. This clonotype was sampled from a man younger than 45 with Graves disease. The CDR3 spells CASSKNPGRGLGNTIYF. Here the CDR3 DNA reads TGTGCCAGCAGCAAGAACCCGGGCAGGGGGCTTGGAAACACCATATATTTT.